The text below deals with one TCR beta chain. As processed by the authors: The assay estimated nucleated cells by amplifying reference gene primers. Libraries were prepared by immunoSEQ multiplex PCR; TCRdb keeps only in-frame clonotypes and omits some of them. V, J and clone size were drawn from that table, and D and trimming were deduced from the DNA. Among 250,000 or so clones listed, 70% to 90% were seen once. This sample was included in a study of blood T cell repertoires in COVID-19. Study-wide context: Italy, Spain and the United States were the sources of the convalescent and acute COVID-19 samples. Sample material is recorded as cDNA or gDNA derived from T cells, B-cell-depleted T cells, or PBMCs.

Germline V CDR1 and CDR2: SNHLY, FYNNEI. The ends lost 5 bases at V and 6 bases at J; junction bases unmatched: 4. This CDR3 comprises 15 residues. Sequenced input: peripheral blood. This receptor was identified in a man aged 18 to 30 with active or convalescent COVID-19. The chain carries TRBV2 and TRBJ2-1; 13 nucleotides match TRBD2. The CDR3 region is CASSHRLAGGNEQFF. The CDR3 DNA sequence: TGTGCCAGCAGTCACAGACTAGCGGGAGGCAATGAGCAGTTCTTC.